These T cell receptor beta chains were read from a single sample in a study of T cells in Graves' hyperthyroidism and ophthalmopathy. TCRdb reprocessed the multiplex PCR reads with MiXCR, giving one entry per CDR3 protein. The sample yields 300,000 to 450,000 distinct CDR3 sequences, roughly 15% seen once. Sequencing was performed on blood. These TCRs come from a woman aged 25-40 years with Graves' ophthalmopathy. Both conserved end residues are part of each CDR3. D genes are given only for firm matches. The size of a clone is reported for some rows only, either as once, few or many, or as a class for expanded clones.

j_gene: TRBJ2-3; v_gene: TRBV15; abundance: many; d_gene: .; CDR3nt: TGTGCCACCAGCAGTGGTGAGCGGGGCACAGATACGCAGTATTTT; CDR3aa: CATSSGERGTDTQYF
j_gene: TRBJ2-3; v_gene: TRBV20-1; abundance: many; d_gene: TRBD1; CDR3nt: TGCAGTGCTACTGGGACAGGGGGATTCACAGATACGCAGTATTTT; CDR3aa: CSATGTGGFTDTQYF
j_gene: TRBJ1-1; v_gene: TRBV4-1; abundance: many; d_gene: .; CDR3nt: TGCGCCAGCAGCCATCGGGGGGAGCGGAACACTGAAGCTTTCTTT; CDR3aa: CASSHRGERNTEAFF
j_gene: TRBJ1-2; v_gene: TRBV12-3/TRBV12-4; abundance: many; d_gene: .; CDR3nt: TGTGCCAGCAGTTTGCCGCACAGCGCTTTGGGGGGCTACACCTTC; CDR3aa: CASSLPHSALGGYTF
j_gene: TRBJ1-3; v_gene: TRBV30; abundance: many; d_gene: TRBD1; CDR3nt: TGTGCCTGGAGTGTATTATTGGGCGTCCCGGGACAGGGCTCTGGAAACACCATATATTTT; CDR3aa: CAWSVLLGVPGQGSGNTIYF
j_gene: TRBJ1-3; v_gene: TRBV12-3/TRBV12-4; abundance: many; d_gene: .; CDR3nt: TGTGCCAGCAGTGACGGGACGGCCTCTGGAAACACCATATATTTT; CDR3aa: CASSDGTASGNTIYF
j_gene: TRBJ1-1; v_gene: TRBV3-1; abundance: many; d_gene: TRBD1; CDR3nt: TGTGCCAGCAGCACCCTAGGGGGCGCTGGGAACACTGAAGCTTTCTTT; CDR3aa: CASSTLGGAGNTEAFF
j_gene: TRBJ2-1; v_gene: TRBV7-2; abundance: .; d_gene: TRBD2; CDR3nt: TGTGCCAGCAGCTTAGTACCGGGGGGGAATGAGCAGTTCTTC; CDR3aa: CASSLVPGGNEQFF
j_gene: TRBJ1-6; v_gene: TRBV19; abundance: few; d_gene: .; CDR3nt: TGTGCCAGTAGTACCGAGAGGTTCTATAATTCACCCCTCCACTTT; CDR3aa: CASSTERFYNSPLHF
j_gene: TRBJ2-5; v_gene: TRBV15; abundance: many; d_gene: TRBD1; CDR3nt: TGTGCCACCAGCAGAGGTCCAGGACAGGGCGTAGAGACCCAGTACTTC; CDR3aa: CATSRGPGQGVETQYF
j_gene: TRBJ1-1; v_gene: TRBV3-1; abundance: .; d_gene: .; CDR3nt: TGTGCCAGCAGCCAAGAGGGGGGATCGGACACTGAAGCTTTCTTT; CDR3aa: CASSQEGGSDTEAFF
j_gene: TRBJ1-6; v_gene: TRBV28; abundance: many; d_gene: .; CDR3nt: TGTGCCAGCAGCAGGTCGGGCAGTCTTAATTCACCCCTCCACTTT; CDR3aa: CASSRSGSLNSPLHF
j_gene: TRBJ1-6; v_gene: TRBV27; abundance: many; d_gene: .; CDR3nt: TGTGCCAGCAGTTTTTTTGGGACCCCGAATTCACCCCTCCACTTT; CDR3aa: CASSFFGTPNSPLHF
j_gene: TRBJ2-3; v_gene: TRBV20-1; abundance: many; d_gene: TRBD2; CDR3nt: TGCAGTGCCGTTCCGGGACTAGCGGGGGACGGTGTTGCGCAGTATTTT; CDR3aa: CSAVPGLAGDGVAQYF
j_gene: TRBJ2-5; v_gene: TRBV28; abundance: many; d_gene: .; CDR3nt: TGTGCCAGCAGTTTAGGCCAGGGAGTTTTAGAGACCCAGTACTTC; CDR3aa: CASSLGQGVLETQYF
j_gene: TRBJ2-1; v_gene: TRBV10-1; abundance: few; d_gene: .; CDR3nt: TGCGCCAGCAGTGAGTCTAGACGGGACAATGAGCAGTTCTTC; CDR3aa: CASSESRRDNEQFF
j_gene: TRBJ1-5; v_gene: TRBV18; abundance: .; d_gene: .; CDR3nt: TGTGCCAGCTCACCGGCAGGGGTGGGCAATCAGCCCCAGCATTTT; CDR3aa: CASSPAGVGNQPQHF
j_gene: TRBJ1-1; v_gene: TRBV6-2/TRBV6-3; abundance: many; d_gene: .; CDR3nt: TGTGCCAGCAGTTACCTGCTTGAAGCTTTCTTT; CDR3aa: CASSYLLEAFF
j_gene: TRBJ1-2; v_gene: TRBV30; abundance: .; d_gene: .; CDR3nt: TGTGCCTGGAGTGTAGGGGACTATGGCTACACCTTC; CDR3aa: CAWSVGDYGYTF
j_gene: TRBJ2-2; v_gene: TRBV12-3/TRBV12-4; abundance: many; d_gene: .; CDR3nt: TGTGCCAGCAGTTCTGTCCGCGGGGAGCTGTTTTTT; CDR3aa: CASSSVRGELFF
j_gene: TRBJ1-1; v_gene: TRBV11-2; abundance: .; d_gene: .; CDR3nt: TGTGCCAGCAGCTTCCCGTTTCAATCGTACACTGAAGCTTTCTTT; CDR3aa: CASSFPFQSYTEAFF
j_gene: TRBJ1-1; v_gene: TRBV11-1; abundance: many; d_gene: .; CDR3nt: TGTGCCAGCAGCCGAACAGGGAGCACTGAAGCTTTCTTT; CDR3aa: CASSRTGSTEAFF
j_gene: TRBJ2-7; v_gene: TRBV3-1; abundance: .; d_gene: TRBD1; CDR3nt: TGTGCCAGCAGCCCCCCTAGGACAGGGGGGAGCTCCTACGAGCAGTACTTC; CDR3aa: CASSPPRTGGSSYEQYF
j_gene: TRBJ2-1; v_gene: TRBV19; abundance: many; d_gene: .; CDR3nt: TGTGCCAGTAGTATGAGGAGCGGAAACAATGAGCAGTTCTTC; CDR3aa: CASSMRSGNNEQFF
j_gene: TRBJ2-2; v_gene: TRBV5-1; abundance: many; d_gene: .; CDR3nt: TGCGCCAGCAGCCACAGAAGAACGAACACCGGGGAGCTGTTTTTT; CDR3aa: CASSHRRTNTGELFF
j_gene: TRBJ1-4; v_gene: TRBV12-3/TRBV12-4; abundance: .; d_gene: .; CDR3nt: TGTGCCAGCAGTTTGCAGGACATGACTGAAAAACTGCTTTTT; CDR3aa: CASSLQDMTEKLLF